This T cell receptor (beta chain) was captured by sequencing in a study of glioma-infiltrating T cells. Whole-study context: Samples included WHO grade II oligodendrogliomas or astrocytomas and initial-diagnosis grade IV glioblastomas. Glioma patients had dexamethasone for six or fewer days before surgery.

Germline CDR1 and CDR2: LGHNA and YSLEER. The CDR3 loop spans 14 amino acids. The germline V and J ends were trimmed by 0 bases and 10 bases, with 10 bases remaining between them. The iRepertoire nested amplicon-rescue multiplex PCR amplified TCR alpha and beta CDR3s from RNA. TCRdb re-derived calls from the multiplex PCR reads in MiXCR, one entry per CDR3 protein. The sample consists of roughly 350,000 distinct CDR3 sequences, 35% to 45% of them appearing once. Broader study findings: CDR3 overlap between tissue and blood was very small. Gliomas, especially low-grade, showed above-expected tissue-blood divergence; non-neoplastic patients showed below.

This clonotype was recorded many times. Its antigen is currently unknown. The clonotype comes from a human donor with low-grade glioma or glioblastoma, undergoing nonglioma brain surgery, or in good health (not recorded which). The gene calls are TRBV4-3 and TRBJ1-6; D is unresolved. The sequencing input was glioma tissue, nonneoplastic brain tissue, or PBMCs (not recorded which). The CDR3 spells CASSQDISWSPLHF. The CDR3 DNA sequence: TGCGCCAGCAGCCAAGACATCTCATGGTCACCCCTCCACTTT.